This T cell receptor (beta chain) came from a study of control samples from healthy donors and cancer patients (dated by TCRdb to the early 2020s). The library came from the immunoSEQ multiplex PCR assay. This is the immuneACCESS table as TCRdb keeps it, with only in-frame sequences that have V and J called. A part of the clones is gone; compared with another copy, unresolved V genes explain less than half, and the rest is unexplained. The sample table holds 150,000 to 200,000 clones. The ten most abundant clones make up approximately 2.2% of the sample. From the germline V gene, CDR1 is SGHRS and CDR2 is YFSETQ. Trimming accounts for 2 bases at V and 9 bases at J, while the number of junction bases matched to no gene is 10. The CDR3 measures 16 amino acids from cysteine to phenylalanine. Kept here is only the CDR3 DNA, which spans 48 bases and is read in frame from base 1. Comments on this clone: It lacks a known antigen.

This receptor was identified in a woman in her 30s in good health. Rearrangement joined TRBV5-1 to TRBJ1-6, with 8 bases in between that match TRBD1. Material for sequencing was blood. The CDR3 region has the sequence CASSLDPTGAGSPLHF. At the DNA level, the sequence is TGCGCCAGCAGCTTAGATCCGACAGGGGCCGGTTCACCCCTCCACTTT.